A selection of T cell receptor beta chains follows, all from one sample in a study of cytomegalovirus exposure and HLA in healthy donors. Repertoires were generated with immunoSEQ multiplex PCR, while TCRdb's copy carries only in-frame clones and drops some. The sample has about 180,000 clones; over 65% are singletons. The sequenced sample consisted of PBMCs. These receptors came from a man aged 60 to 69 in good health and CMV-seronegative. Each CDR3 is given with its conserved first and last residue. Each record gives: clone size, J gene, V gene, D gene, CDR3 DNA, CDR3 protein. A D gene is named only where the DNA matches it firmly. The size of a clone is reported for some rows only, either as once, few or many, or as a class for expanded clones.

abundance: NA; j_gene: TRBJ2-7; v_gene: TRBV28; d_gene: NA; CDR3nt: TGTGCCAGCACCACGGTCCTGGGCAAGACCTTCTACGAGCAGTACTTC; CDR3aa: CASTTVLGKTFYEQYF
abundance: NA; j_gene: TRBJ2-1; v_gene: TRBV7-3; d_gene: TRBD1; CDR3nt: TGTGCCAGCAGCCCCCGGACAGGTAGAAATGAGCAGTTCTTC; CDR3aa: CASSPRTGRNEQFF
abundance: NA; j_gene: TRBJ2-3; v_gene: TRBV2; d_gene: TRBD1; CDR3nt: TGTGCCAGCAGTGAATTCTTATTAGGGTCCAGGGGGCTCACAGATACGCAGTATTTT; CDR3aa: CASSEFLLGSRGLTDTQYF
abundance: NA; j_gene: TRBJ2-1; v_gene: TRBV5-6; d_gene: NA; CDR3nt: TGTGCCAGCAGCTTGGATGCGACTAGGGGCGTGAATGAGCAGTTCTTC; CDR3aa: CASSLDATRGVNEQFF
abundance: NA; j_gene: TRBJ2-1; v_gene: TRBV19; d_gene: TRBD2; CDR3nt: TGTGCCAGTAGTATAGAGAGGCTAGCGGGAGGTCAAGAGCAGTTCTTC; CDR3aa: CASSIERLAGGQEQFF
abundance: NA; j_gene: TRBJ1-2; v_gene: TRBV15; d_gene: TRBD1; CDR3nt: TGTGCCACCAGCAGAAACCTAGGACAGGGCGATGGCTACACCTTC; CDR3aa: CATSRNLGQGDGYTF
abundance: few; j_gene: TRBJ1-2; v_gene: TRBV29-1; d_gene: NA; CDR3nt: TGCAGCGTTGGTCAGACAGGCGACTATGGCTACACCTTC; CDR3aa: CSVGQTGDYGYTF
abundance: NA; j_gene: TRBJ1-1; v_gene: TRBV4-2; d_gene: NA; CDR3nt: TGTGCCAGCAGCCAAGCTAACACTGAAGCTTTCTTT; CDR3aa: CASSQANTEAFF
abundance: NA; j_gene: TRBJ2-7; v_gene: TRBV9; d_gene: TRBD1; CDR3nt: TGTGCCAGCAGCGTAGGGACAGGGATCCACGAGCAGTACTTC; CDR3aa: CASSVGTGIHEQYF
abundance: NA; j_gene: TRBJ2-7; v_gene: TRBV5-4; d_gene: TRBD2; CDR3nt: TGTGCCAGCAGCTACGGACTAGCGGACTACGAGCAGTACTTC; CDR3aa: CASSYGLADYEQYF
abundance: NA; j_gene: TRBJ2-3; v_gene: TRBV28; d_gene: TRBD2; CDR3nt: TGTGCCAGCAGCCAGAGTTCTAGCGGTCGGCCGGATACGCAGTATTTT; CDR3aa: CASSQSSSGRPDTQYF
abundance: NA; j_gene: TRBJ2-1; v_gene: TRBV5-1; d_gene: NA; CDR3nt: TGCGCCAGCAGCTTCTCTAGTAACGCTGAGCAGTTCTTC; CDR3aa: CASSFSSNAEQFF
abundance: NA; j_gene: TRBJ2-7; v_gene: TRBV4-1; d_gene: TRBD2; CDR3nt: TGCGCCAGCAGCCGGGGGGTAGGGGAACTAGCGGACTACGAGCAGTACTTC; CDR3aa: CASSRGVGELADYEQYF
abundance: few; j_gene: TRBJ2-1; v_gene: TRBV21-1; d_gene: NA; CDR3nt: TGTGCCAATAGACAGAACAATGAGCAGTTCTTC; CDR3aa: CANRQNNEQFF
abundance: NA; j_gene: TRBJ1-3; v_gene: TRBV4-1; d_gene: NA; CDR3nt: TGCGCCAGCAGCCCCCGGGGGGGCGGGATCTCTGGAAACACCATATATTTT; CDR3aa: CASSPRGGGISGNTIYF
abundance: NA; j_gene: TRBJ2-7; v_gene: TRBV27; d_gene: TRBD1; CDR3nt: TGTGCCAGCAGTTACAGGGGGGCTGAGCAGTACTTC; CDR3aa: CASSYRGAEQYF
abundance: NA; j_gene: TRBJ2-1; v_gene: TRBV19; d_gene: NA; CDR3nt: TGTGCCAGTAGTAATGGGAGGCAGGGTTCCTACAATGAGCAGTTCTTC; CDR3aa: CASSNGRQGSYNEQFF
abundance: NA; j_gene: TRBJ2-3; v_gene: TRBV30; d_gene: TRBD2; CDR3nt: TGTGCCTGGAGCATTGGGACTAGCGCAGATACGCAGTATTTT; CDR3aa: CAWSIGTSADTQYF
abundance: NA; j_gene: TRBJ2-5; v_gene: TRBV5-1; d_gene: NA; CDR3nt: TGCGCCAGCAGCTTGACCCAGGGAAAAGAGACCCAGTACTTC; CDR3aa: CASSLTQGKETQYF
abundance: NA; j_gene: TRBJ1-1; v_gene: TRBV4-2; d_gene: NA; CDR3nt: TGTGCCAGCAGCCAAGATAGGGGGTCAAGCACTGAAGCTTTCTTT; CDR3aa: CASSQDRGSSTEAFF
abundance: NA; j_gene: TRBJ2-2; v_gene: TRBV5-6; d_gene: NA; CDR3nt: TGTGCCAGCAGCTTGGACAGCAGTTACGCGAACACCGGGGAGCTGTTTTTT; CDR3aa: CASSLDSSYANTGELFF
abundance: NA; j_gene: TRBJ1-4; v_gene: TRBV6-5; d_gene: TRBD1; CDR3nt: TGTGCCAGCAGGAAAGGCACAGGGGGAGGTGAAAAACTGTTTTTT; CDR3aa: CASRKGTGGGEKLFF
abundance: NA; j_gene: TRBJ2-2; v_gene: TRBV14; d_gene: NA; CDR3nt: TGTGCCAGCAGCCACCTGATCCCAGCAGGGCTGGCGAACACCGGGGAGCTGTTTTTT; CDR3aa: CASSHLIPAGLANTGELFF
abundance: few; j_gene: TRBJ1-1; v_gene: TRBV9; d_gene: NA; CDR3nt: TGTGCCAGCAGCGTAACAGGAAACACTGAAGCTTTCTTT; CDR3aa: CASSVTGNTEAFF
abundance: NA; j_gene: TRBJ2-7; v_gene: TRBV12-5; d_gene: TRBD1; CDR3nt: TGTGCTAGTGGTATCGGACAGGGGGTACGCGAGCAGTACTTC; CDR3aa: CASGIGQGVREQYF
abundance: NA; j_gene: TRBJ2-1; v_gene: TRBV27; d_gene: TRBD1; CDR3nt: TGTGCCAGCAGTTTACAACCGGGACAGGGGGCCTTGGATGAGCAGTTCTTC; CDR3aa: CASSLQPGQGALDEQFF
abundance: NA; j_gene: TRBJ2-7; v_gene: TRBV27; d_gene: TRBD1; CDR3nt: TGTGCCAGCAGTTCCTACTTTAACTCCGGGACAGATACCTACGAGCAGTACTTC; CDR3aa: CASSSYFNSGTDTYEQYF
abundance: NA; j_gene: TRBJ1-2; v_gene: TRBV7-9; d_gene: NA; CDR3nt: TGTGCCAGCAGCTTAGCGGACACCAACTATGGCTACACCTTC; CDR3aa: CASSLADTNYGYTF
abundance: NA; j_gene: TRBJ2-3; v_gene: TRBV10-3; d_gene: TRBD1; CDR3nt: TGTGCCATCAGTGCAAAAACAGGGGAGCAAGATACGCAGTATTTT; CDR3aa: CAISAKTGEQDTQYF
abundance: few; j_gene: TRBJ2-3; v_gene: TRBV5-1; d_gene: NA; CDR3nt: TGCGCCAGCAGCTTGGAAGCCCCGGGAGATACGCAGTATTTT; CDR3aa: CASSLEAPGDTQYF
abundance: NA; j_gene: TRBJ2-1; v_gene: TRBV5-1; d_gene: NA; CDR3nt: TGCGCCAGCAGCTTGGGAGTGACAGGCAATGAGCAGTTCTTC; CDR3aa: CASSLGVTGNEQFF
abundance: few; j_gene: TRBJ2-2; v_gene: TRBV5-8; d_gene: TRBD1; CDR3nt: TGTGCCAGCAGCCGAGGAACAGGGGGCAACACCGGGGAGCTGTTTTTT; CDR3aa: CASSRGTGGNTGELFF
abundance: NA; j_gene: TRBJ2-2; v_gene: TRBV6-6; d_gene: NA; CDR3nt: TGTGCCACCCAGGCCACCGGGGAGCTGTTTTTT; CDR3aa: CATQATGELFF
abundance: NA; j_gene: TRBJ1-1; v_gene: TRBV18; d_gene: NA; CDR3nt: TGTGCCAGCTCACCACAACAGAACACTGAAGCTTTCTTT; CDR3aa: CASSPQQNTEAFF
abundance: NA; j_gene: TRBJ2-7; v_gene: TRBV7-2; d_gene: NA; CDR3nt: TGTGCCTCTGGACAGTACGAGCAGTACTTC; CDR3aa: CASGQYEQYF
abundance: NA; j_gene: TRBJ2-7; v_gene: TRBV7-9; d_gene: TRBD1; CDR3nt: TGTGCCAGCAGCTTTACAGGGGGCATCCACGAGCAGTACTTC; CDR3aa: CASSFTGGIHEQYF
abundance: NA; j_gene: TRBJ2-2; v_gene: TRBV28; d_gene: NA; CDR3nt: TGTGCCAACCAGAAGAACACCGGGGAGCTGTTTTTT; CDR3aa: CANQKNTGELFF
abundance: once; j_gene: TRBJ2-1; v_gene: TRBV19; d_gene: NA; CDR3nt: TGTGCCAGTAGCCAAACGGCAGACACCCTATTGTTCTTC; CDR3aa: CASSQTADTLLFF
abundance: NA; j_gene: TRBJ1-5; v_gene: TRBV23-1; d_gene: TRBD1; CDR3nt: TGCGCCAGCAGTCCACTGACGGACAGGCTAGATAGCAATCAGCCCCAGCATTTT; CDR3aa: CASSPLTDRLDSNQPQHF
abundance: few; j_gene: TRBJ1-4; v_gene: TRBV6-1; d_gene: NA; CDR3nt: TGTGCCAGCAGGACAGTTGCAACTAATGAAAAACTGTTTTTT; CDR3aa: CASRTVATNEKLFF
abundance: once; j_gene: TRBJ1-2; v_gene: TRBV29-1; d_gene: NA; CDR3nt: TGCAGCGTCCAGGGGCGCGACCTTAGTGGCTACACCTTC; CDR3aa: CSVQGRDLSGYTF
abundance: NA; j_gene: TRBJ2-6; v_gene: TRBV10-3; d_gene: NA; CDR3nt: TGTGCCATCAGCCCTTCGGAGGGACCGACTGGGGCCAACGTCCTGACTTTC; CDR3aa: CAISPSEGPTGANVLTF
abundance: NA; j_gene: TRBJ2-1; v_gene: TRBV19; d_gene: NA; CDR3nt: TGTGCCAGTAGTCGCCCCGGGACTCGCTCCTACAATGAGCAGTTCTTC; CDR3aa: CASSRPGTRSYNEQFF
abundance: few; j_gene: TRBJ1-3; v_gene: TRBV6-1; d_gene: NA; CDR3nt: TGTGCCAGCCATAGCTCTGGAAACACCATATATTTT; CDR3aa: CASHSSGNTIYF
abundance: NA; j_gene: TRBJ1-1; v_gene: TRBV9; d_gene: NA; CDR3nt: TGTGCCAGCAGCCTCGCGGGGGGGCCGACCACTGAAGCTTTCTTT; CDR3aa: CASSLAGGPTTEAFF
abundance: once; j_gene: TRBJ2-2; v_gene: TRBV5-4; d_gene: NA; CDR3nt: TGTGCCAGCAGTGCGGGCCTAAGGGACACCGGGGAGCTGTTTTTT; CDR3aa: CASSAGLRDTGELFF
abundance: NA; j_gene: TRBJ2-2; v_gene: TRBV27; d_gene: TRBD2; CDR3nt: TGTGCCAGCAGTTACCTGGCGGGGGGGAACACCGGGGAGCTGTTTTTT; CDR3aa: CASSYLAGGNTGELFF
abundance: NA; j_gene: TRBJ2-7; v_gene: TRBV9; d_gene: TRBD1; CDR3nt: TGTGCCAGCAGCGTAGGTGCTAGGGACAGGGTCGCCGAGCAGTACTTC; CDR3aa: CASSVGARDRVAEQYF
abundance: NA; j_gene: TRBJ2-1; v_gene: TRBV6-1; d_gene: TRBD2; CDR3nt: TGTGCCAGCAGTGAAGTAGCGGGGAAGGGCTACAATGAGCAGTTCTTC; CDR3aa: CASSEVAGKGYNEQFF
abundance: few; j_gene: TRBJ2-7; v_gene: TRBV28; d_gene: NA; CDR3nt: TGTGCCAGCAGTTGGGGCGGGACCTCCTACGAGCAGTACTTC; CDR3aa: CASSWGGTSYEQYF
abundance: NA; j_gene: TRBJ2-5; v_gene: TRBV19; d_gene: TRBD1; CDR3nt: TGTGCCAGTAGTATTGGACAGGGAGAGACCCAGTACTTC; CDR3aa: CASSIGQGETQYF
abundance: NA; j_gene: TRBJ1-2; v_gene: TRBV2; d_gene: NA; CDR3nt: TGTGCCAGCAGTGAAGTGGGGCCTTATGGCTACACCTTC; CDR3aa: CASSEVGPYGYTF
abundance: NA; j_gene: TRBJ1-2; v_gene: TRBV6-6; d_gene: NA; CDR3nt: TGTGCCAGCAGTTACTCGACAGCTAACTATGGCTACACCTTC; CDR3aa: CASSYSTANYGYTF
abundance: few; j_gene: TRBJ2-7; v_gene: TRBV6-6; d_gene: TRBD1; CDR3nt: TGTGCCAGCAGCCGCAATTGGGACAGGGACGAGCAGTACTTC; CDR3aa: CASSRNWDRDEQYF
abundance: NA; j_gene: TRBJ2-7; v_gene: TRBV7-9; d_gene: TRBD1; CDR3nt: TGTGCCAGCAGCTTAGAACAGGGGGCCTACGAGCAGTACTTC; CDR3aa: CASSLEQGAYEQYF
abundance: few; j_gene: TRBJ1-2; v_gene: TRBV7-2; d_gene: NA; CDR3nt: TGTGCCAGCAGCCCGGACATCGGTGGCTACACCTTC; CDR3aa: CASSPDIGGYTF
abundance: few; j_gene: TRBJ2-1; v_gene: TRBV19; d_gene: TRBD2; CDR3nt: TGTGCCAGTAGTGACGGTTATGGGCGGGAGGTCTCCTACAATGAGCAGTTCTTC; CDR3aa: CASSDGYGREVSYNEQFF
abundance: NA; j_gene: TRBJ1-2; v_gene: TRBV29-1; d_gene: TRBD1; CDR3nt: TGCAGCGCCCCTCGGACAGGGGAGGGGGGCTACACCTTC; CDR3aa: CSAPRTGEGGYTF